This T cell receptor beta chain is drawn from a study of T-cell memory formation after mild COVID-19. Overall study results and limits: Several responding clones turned up in pre-infection memory, indicating that cross-reactive memory may have taken part. A balance of CD4 and CD8 characterized clones contracting day 15 to 85, whereas later expanders leaned CD4+.

The CDR3 runs 14 residues. Germline assignment: CDR1 KGHSH and CDR2 LQKENI. Trimming took 2 bases from V and 4 from J; bases not matched to a gene: 4. Constant-segment primers and 5'RACE yielded cDNA libraries for TCR alpha and TCR beta, each carrying sample barcodes and UMIs. TCRdb used MiXCR to reprocess the 5' RACE reads, holding one entry per CDR3 protein. Of some 120,000 distinct CDR3 sequences listed, approximately 17% are singletons. As to this clonotype: Antigen: not known.

The TCR sequence derives from a young man who had mild COVID-19 (a few samples of this study predate the infection). Cell type and time point are not known. The rearrangement links TRBV18 to TRBJ1-2, with 7 bases matching TRBD1. Specimen: PBMCs or a T cell subset sorted from them (not recorded which). The CDR3 nucleotides are TGTGCCAGCTCACCAAGACAGGGTAGCTATGGCTACACCTTC. Its translation: CASSPRQGSYGYTF.